These T cell receptor beta chains were read from a single sample in a study of cytomegalovirus exposure and HLA in healthy donors. Measured with immunoSEQ multiplex PCR; TCRdb has only the in-frame clones, and not every one. Of approximately 150,000 clones in the sample, more than 80% were seen once. The sequencing input was PBMCs. The receptor source for this set is a woman aged 18-29 years in good health and CMV-seropositive. The CDR3 runs from the conserved cysteine through the conserved F or W. Clone size is stated in some rows and not others, as once, few, many or a class when expanded.

V gene: TRBV6-1; clone size: -; CDR3 protein: CASSSQGTGGRPQHF
V gene: TRBV7-2; clone size: -; CDR3 protein: CASSPGTGYEQFF
V gene: TRBV18; clone size: -; CDR3 protein: CASSPTRSSGRSDTQYF
V gene: TRBV10-2; clone size: -; CDR3 protein: CASSLPGQGISGYTF
V gene: TRBV7-5; clone size: -; CDR3 protein: CVRSSPGTSFSSYNSPLHF
V gene: TRBV11-2; clone size: -; CDR3 protein: CASSFLAGAGYNEQFF
V gene: TRBV29-1; clone size: -; CDR3 protein: CSVGRGTEAFF
V gene: TRBV9; clone size: -; CDR3 protein: CASSPGTGWNQPQHF
V gene: TRBV7-3; clone size: -; CDR3 protein: CASSYKATSGDPYNEQFF
V gene: TRBV6-5; clone size: -; CDR3 protein: CASSYSIGAGGETQYF
V gene: TRBV18; clone size: -; CDR3 protein: CASSSKGQTYEQYF
V gene: TRBV15; clone size: -; CDR3 protein: CATSSRGVPEAFF
V gene: TRBV18; clone size: -; CDR3 protein: CASSPGDRGAAFPQHF
V gene: TRBV5-1; clone size: once; CDR3 protein: CASSLAFTGEAGYTF
V gene: TRBV5-1; clone size: -; CDR3 protein: CASSFSGSSLLHEQYF
V gene: TRBV16; clone size: -; CDR3 protein: CASSQFIQGSYEQYF
V gene: TRBV4-3; clone size: -; CDR3 protein: CASSQESRGRLTKNEQFF
V gene: TRBV7-8; clone size: -; CDR3 protein: CASSPTGLGNTIYF
V gene: TRBV2; clone size: -; CDR3 protein: CATRQGSSYNEQFF
V gene: TRBV28; clone size: -; CDR3 protein: CASSEANSGNTIYF
V gene: TRBV5-1; clone size: -; CDR3 protein: CASSLGATGWGDNEQFF
V gene: TRBV19; clone size: once; CDR3 protein: CASSIMTGAYEQYF
V gene: TRBV5-1; clone size: -; CDR3 protein: CASSLALAGTGEQFF
V gene: TRBV5-1; clone size: -; CDR3 protein: CASSSLAGDTDTQYF
V gene: TRBV10-1; clone size: few; CDR3 protein: CATGDSSYEQYF
V gene: TRBV7-6; clone size: -; CDR3 protein: CASSSPGLAGGRTDTQYF
V gene: TRBV28; clone size: -; CDR3 protein: CASIRGGGTYEQYF
V gene: TRBV2; clone size: once; CDR3 protein: CASRTLQGAATRNTEAFF
V gene: TRBV7-3; clone size: -; CDR3 protein: CASSLDLTYEQYF
V gene: TRBV7-2; clone size: -; CDR3 protein: CASSYRGQQPQHF
V gene: TRBV20-1; clone size: -; CDR3 protein: CSAGRETQYF
V gene: TRBV5-4; clone size: -; CDR3 protein: CASSLGGTRRYEQFF
V gene: TRBV7-2; clone size: -; CDR3 protein: CASSPGLAGVGEQFF
V gene: TRBV18; clone size: -; CDR3 protein: CASSILPGDNEQFF
V gene: TRBV11-2; clone size: -; CDR3 protein: CASSLEGGDSYEQYF
V gene: TRBV19; clone size: -; CDR3 protein: CASNVVGGSYNEQFF
V gene: TRBV30; clone size: -; CDR3 protein: CALKDPDRIYEQYF
V gene: TRBV4-3; clone size: -; CDR3 protein: CASSLAGGGRDEQFF
V gene: TRBV27; clone size: -; CDR3 protein: CASSLGGRPYNEQFF
V gene: TRBV19; clone size: -; CDR3 protein: CASSGEGLGIGYTF
V gene: TRBV21-1; clone size: -; CDR3 protein: CAIPLMAGNNSPLHF
V gene: TRBV18; clone size: -; CDR3 protein: CASSPQAREKLFF
V gene: TRBV6-5; clone size: -; CDR3 protein: CASSMGHPGDTQYF
V gene: TRBV4-3; clone size: -; CDR3 protein: CASSQRLWPVAGELPSYNEQFF
V gene: TRBV5-4; clone size: -; CDR3 protein: CASSSRALAGSIEQYF
V gene: TRBV7-8; clone size: once; CDR3 protein: CASSLGLASNEQFF
V gene: TRBV5-5; clone size: -; CDR3 protein: CASSWGTGGTDTQYF
V gene: TRBV4-1; clone size: -; CDR3 protein: CASSQDPGQLGRADTQYF
V gene: TRBV7-9; clone size: -; CDR3 protein: CASSSRTSGEGDTQYF
V gene: TRBV4-3; clone size: -; CDR3 protein: CASSQDGLAGYTGELFF
V gene: TRBV6-4; clone size: -; CDR3 protein: CASSENGGTDTQYF
V gene: TRBV2; clone size: -; CDR3 protein: CASRPASSGNTIYF
V gene: TRBV4-1; clone size: -; CDR3 protein: CASSYREVSGNTIYF
V gene: TRBV4-1; clone size: once; CDR3 protein: CASSQHRSTDTQYF
V gene: TRBV11-2; clone size: -; CDR3 protein: CASSLSVTDTQYF
V gene: TRBV4-2; clone size: -; CDR3 protein: CASSQVVTGSEQYF
V gene: TRBV19; clone size: -; CDR3 protein: CASTLTAGHGTDTQYF